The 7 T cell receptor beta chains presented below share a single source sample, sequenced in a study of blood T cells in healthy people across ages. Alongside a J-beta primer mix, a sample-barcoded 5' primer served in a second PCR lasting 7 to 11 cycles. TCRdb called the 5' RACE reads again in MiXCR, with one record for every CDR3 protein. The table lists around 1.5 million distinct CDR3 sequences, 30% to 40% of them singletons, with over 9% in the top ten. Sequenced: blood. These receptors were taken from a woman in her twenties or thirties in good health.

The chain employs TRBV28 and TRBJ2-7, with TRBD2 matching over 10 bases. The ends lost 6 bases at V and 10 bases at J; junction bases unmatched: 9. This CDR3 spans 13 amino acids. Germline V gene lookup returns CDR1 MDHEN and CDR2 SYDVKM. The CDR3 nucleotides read TGTGCCAGCAGGATAGCGGGAGGAGAGGCCCAGTACTTC. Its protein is CASRIAGGEAQYF.

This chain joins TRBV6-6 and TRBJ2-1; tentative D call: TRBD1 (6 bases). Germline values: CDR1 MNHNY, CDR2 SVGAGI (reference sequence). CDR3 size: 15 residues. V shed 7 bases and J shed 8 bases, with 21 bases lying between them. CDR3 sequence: CASTWGPRGEDEQFF. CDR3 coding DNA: TGTGCCAGCACCTGGGGGCCCCGTGGTGAAGATGAGCAGTTCTTC.

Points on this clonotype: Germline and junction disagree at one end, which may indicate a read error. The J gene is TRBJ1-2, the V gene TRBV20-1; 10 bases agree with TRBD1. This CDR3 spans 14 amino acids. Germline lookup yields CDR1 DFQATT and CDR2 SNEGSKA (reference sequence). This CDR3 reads CSVRALGQGSVYTF. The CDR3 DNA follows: TGCAGTGTTAGAGCCCTGGGACAGGGGAGTGTCTACACCTTC.

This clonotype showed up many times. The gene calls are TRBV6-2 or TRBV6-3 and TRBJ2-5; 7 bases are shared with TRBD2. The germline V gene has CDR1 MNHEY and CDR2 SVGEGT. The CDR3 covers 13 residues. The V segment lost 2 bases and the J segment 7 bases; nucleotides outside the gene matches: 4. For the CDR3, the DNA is TGTGCCAGCAGTTACCTCAGGGAGGGGACCCAGTACTTC. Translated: CASSYLREGTQYF.

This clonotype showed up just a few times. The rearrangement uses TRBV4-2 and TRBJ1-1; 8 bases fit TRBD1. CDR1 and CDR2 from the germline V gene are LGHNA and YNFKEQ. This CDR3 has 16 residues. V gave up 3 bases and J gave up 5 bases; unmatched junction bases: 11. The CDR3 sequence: CASSQGGHRGKTEAFF. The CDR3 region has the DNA TGTGCCAGCAGCCAGGGCGGCCACAGGGGGAAGACTGAAGCTTTCTTT.

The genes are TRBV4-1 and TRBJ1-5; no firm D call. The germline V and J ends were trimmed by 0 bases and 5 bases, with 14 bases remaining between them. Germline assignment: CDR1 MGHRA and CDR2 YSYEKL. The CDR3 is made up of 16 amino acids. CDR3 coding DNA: TGCGCCAGCAGCCAAGAAGGTGGCAGGTTGGATCAGCCCCAGCATTTT. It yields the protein CASSQEGGRLDQPQHF.

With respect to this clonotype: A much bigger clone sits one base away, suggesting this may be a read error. CDR3 in DNA: TGTGCCGGCAGCCTCGGGTTGTTCACAGATACGCAGTATTTT. Its translation: CAGSLGLFTDTQYF. The chain uses TRBV7-8 and TRBJ2-3; D unresolved. In germline, CDR1 is SGHVS, CDR2 FQNEAQ. The CDR3 spans 14 residues.